Sequencing of this T cell receptor beta chain was carried out in a study of shared T cell receptors in the human thymus (dated by TCRdb to the early 2020s). Turning to the overall study: The study examined how self-reactive, shared T-cell receptor alpha chains are generated in the human thymus.

As regards this clone: Its recognized antigen is unknown. Base qualities are not recorded, but no much larger clone differs from it by a single base.

From its cysteine to its phenylalanine, the CDR3 spans 15 amino acids. Just CDR3 DNA is preserved here, 45 bases in frame from base 1. V loses 7 bases, J loses 0 bases, and the germline ends lie 13 bases apart. Via the germline V gene (reference sequence), CDR1 is MNHEY and CDR2 SMNVEV. Libraries came from the immunoSEQ multiplex PCR assay. Not all clones reach the TCRdb copy of this immuneACCESS table, which keeps in-frame sequences only. Checked studies attribute under half of the gap to unresolved V genes and leave the rest unexplained. This sample is represented by more than 300,000 clones; 85% to 95% of them were singletons. About 0.02% of the sample lies in the top ten.

This receptor was identified in a human donor. The sequenced sample consisted of thymocytes. Rearrangement joined TRBV27 to TRBJ2-4; a weak D assignment points to TRBD1 (5 bases agree). The encoded CDR3 is CASIDSFIAKNIQYF. In nucleotides, the sequence is TGTGCCAGCATCGACAGTTTCATAGCCAAAAACATTCAGTACTTC.